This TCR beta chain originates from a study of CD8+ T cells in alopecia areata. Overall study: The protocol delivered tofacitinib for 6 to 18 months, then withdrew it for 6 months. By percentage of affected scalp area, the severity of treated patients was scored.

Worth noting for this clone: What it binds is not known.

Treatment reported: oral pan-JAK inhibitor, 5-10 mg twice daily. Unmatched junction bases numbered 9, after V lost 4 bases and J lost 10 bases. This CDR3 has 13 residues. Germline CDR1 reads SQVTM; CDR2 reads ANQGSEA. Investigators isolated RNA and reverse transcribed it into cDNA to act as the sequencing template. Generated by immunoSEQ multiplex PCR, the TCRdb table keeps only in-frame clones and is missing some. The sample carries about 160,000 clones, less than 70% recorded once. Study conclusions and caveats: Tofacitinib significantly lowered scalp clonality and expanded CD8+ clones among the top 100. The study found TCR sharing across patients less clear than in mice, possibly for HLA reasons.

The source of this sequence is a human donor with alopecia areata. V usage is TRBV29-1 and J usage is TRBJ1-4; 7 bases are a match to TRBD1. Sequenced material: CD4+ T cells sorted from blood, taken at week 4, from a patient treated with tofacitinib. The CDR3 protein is CSVAGTDTGKLFF. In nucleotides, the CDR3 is TGCAGCGTTGCCGGGACAGATACAGGAAAACTGTTTTTT.